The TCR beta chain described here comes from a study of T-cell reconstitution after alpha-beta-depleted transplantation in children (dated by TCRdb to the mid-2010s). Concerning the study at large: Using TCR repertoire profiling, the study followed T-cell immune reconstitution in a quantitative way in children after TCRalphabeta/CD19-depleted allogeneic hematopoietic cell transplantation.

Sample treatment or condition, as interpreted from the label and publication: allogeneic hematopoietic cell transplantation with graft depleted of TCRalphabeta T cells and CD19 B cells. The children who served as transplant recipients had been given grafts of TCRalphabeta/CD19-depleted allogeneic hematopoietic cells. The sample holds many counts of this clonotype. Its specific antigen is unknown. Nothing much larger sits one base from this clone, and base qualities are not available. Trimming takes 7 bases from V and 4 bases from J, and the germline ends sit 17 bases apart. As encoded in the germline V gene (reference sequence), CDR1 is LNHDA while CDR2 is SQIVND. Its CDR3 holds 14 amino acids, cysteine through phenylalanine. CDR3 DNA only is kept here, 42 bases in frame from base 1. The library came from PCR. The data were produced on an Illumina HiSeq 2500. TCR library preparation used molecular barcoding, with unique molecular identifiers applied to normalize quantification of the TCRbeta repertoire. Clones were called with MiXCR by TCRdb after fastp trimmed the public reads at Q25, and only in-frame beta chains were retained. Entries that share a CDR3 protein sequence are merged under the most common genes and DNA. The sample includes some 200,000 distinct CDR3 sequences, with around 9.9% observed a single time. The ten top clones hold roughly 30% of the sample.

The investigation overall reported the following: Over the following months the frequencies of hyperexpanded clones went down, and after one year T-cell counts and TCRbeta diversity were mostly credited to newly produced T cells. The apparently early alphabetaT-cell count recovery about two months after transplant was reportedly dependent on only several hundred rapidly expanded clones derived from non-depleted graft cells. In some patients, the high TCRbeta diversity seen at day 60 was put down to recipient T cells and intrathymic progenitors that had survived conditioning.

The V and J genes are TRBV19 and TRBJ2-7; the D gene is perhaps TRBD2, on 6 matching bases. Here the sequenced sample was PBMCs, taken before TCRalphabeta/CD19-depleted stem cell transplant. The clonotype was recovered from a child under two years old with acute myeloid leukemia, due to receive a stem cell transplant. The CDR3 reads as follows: CASKDVRDKYEQYF. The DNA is TGTGCCAGTAAAGATGTGCGGGATAAGTACGAGCAGTACTTC.